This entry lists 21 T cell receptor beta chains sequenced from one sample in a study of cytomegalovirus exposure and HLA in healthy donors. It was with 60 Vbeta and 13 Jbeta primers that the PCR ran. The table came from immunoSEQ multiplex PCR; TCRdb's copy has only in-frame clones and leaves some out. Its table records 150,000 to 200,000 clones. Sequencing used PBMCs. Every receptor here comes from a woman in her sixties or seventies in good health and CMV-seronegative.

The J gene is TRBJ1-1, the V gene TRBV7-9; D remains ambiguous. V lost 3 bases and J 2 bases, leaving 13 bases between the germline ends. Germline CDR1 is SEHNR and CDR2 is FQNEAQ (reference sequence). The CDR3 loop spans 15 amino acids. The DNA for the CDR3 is TGTGCCAGCAGCTTCCCGGGCGGGAGTAACACTGAAGCTTTCTTT. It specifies CASSFPGGSNTEAFF.

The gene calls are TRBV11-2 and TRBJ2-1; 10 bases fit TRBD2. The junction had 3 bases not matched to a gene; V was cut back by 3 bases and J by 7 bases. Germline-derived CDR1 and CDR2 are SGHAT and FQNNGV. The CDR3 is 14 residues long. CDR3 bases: TGTGCCAGCAGCTTGGTAGCGGGAGGAAATGAGCAGTTCTTC. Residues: CASSLVAGGNEQFF.

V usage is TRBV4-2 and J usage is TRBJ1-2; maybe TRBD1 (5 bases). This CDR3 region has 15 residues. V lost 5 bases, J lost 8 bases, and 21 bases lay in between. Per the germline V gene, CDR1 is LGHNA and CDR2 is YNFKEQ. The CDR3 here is CASSARPEGLEGYTF. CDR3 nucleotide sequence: TGTGCCAGCAGCGCCCGTCCTGAGGGACTCGAAGGCTACACCTTC.

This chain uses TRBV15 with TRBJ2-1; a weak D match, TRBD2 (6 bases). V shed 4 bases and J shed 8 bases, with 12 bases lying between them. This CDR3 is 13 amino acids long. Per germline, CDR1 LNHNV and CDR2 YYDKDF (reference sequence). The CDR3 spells CATSTRLVDEQFF. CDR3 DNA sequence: TGTGCCACCAGCACCCGACTAGTAGATGAGCAGTTCTTC.

The CDR3, as DNA: TGTGCCAGCAGCTTTACAGGGGGCACTGAAGCTTTCTTT. Its protein product is CASSFTGGTEAFF. The chain has TRBV5-5 and TRBJ1-1, with TRBD1 matching over 8 bases. CDR3 length equals 13 residues. J gave up 4 bases and V 2 bases, and 1 base lay outside the gene matches. CDR1 SGHKS and CDR2 YYEKEE come from the germline V gene (reference sequence). The full variable domain, its missing parts supplied by reference TRBV5-5 and TRBJ1-1, is DAGVTQSPTHLIKTRGQQVTLRCSPISGHKSVSWYQQVLGQGPQFIFQYYEKEERGRGNFPDRFSARQFPNYSSELNVNALLLGDSALYLCASSFTGGTEAFFGQGTRLTVV.

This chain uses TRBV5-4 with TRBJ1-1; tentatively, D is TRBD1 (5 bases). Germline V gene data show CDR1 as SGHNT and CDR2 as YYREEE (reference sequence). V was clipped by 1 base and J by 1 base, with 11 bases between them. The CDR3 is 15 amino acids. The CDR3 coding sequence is TGTGCCAGCAGCTTGATGGGGGGTAAGAACACTGAAGCTTTCTTT. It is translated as CASSLMGGKNTEAFF.

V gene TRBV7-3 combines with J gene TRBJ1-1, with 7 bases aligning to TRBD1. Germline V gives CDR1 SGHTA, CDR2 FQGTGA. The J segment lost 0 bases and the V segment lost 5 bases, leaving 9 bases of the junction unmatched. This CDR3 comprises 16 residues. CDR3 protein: CASSRSGTEMNTEAFF. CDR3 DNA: TGTGCCAGCAGCCGATCCGGGACAGAGATGAACACTGAAGCTTTCTTT.

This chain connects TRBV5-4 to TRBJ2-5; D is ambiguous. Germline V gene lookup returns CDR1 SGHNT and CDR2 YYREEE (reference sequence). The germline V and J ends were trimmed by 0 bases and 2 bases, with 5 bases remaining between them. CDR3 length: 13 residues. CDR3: CASSLAQQETQYF. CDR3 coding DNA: TGTGCCAGCAGCTTGGCACAGCAAGAGACCCAGTACTTC.

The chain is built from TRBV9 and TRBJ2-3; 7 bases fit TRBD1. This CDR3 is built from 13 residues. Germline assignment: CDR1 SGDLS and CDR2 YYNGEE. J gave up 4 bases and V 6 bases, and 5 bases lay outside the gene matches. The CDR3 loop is CASTKTGPDTQYF. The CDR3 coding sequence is TGTGCCAGCACCAAGACAGGGCCAGATACGCAGTATTTT.

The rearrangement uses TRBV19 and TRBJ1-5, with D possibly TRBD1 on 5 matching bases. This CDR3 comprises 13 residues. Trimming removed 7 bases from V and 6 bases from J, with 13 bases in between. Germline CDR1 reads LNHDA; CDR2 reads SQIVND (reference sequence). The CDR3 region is CASIGEGIQPQHF. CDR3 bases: TGTGCCAGTATAGGGGAGGGGATTCAGCCCCAGCATTTT.

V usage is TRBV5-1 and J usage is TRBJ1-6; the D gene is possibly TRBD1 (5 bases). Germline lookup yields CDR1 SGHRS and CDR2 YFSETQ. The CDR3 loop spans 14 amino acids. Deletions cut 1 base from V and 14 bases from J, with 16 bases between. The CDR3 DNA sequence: TGCGCCAGCAGCTTGACAGGATCCCTTAGTGCCCTCCACTTT. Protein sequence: CASSLTGSLSALHF.

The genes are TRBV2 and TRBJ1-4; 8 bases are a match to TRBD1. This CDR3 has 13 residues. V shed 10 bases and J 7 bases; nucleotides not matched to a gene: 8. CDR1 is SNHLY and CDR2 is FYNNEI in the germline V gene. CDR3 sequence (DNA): TGTGCCAAGCCAGGGGGCTTGGGTGAAAAACTGTTTTTT. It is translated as CAKPGGLGEKLFF.

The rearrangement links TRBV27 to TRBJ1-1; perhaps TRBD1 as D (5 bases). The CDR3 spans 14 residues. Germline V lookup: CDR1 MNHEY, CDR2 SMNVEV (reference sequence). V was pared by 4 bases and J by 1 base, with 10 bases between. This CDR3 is CASSYAGPNTEAFF. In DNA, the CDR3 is TGTGCCAGCAGTTACGCAGGGCCGAACACTGAAGCTTTCTTT.

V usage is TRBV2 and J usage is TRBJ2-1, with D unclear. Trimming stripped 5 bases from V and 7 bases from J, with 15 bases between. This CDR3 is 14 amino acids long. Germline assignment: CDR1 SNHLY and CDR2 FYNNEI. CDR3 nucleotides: TGTGCCAGCAGTAATCGATACAGCAAAAATGAGCAGTTCTTC. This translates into CASSNRYSKNEQFF.

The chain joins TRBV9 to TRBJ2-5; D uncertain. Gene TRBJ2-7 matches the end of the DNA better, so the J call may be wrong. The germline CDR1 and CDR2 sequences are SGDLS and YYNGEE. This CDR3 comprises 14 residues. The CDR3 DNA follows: TGTGCCAGCAGCCCCCGGGTGCCTCCCTACGAGCAGTACTTC. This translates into CASSPRVPPYEQYF.

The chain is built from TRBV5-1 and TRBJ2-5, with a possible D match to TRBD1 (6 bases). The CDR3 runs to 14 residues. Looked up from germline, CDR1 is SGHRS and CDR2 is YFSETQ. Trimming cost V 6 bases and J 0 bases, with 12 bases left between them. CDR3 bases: TGCGCCAGCACCGATCAGGGGCACCAAGAGACCCAGTACTTC. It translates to CASTDQGHQETQYF.

The CDR3 sequence is CASRGHGVTGELFF. The CDR3, as DNA: TGTGCCAGCAGGGGACATGGAGTCACCGGGGAGCTGTTTTTT. This chain joins TRBV27 and TRBJ2-2; tentative D call: TRBD1 (6 bases). V was shortened by 6 bases and J by 4 bases, with 12 bases between the two germline ends. CDR3 size: 14 residues. Germline V lookup: CDR1 MNHEY, CDR2 SMNVEV (reference sequence).

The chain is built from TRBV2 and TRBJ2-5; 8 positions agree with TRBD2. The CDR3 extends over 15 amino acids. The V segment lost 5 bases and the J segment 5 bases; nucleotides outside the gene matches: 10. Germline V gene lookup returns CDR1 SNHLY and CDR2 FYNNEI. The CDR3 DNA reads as TGTGCCAGCAGTCCCTTAGCGGGACCGGGGGAGACCCAGTACTTC. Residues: CASSPLAGPGETQYF. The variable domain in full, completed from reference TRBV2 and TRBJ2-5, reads EPEVTQTPSHQVTQMGQEVILRCVPISNHLYFYWYRQILGQKVEFLVSFYNNEISEKSEIFDDQFSVERPDGSNFTLKIRSTKLEDSAMYFCASSPLAGPGETQYFGPGTRLLVL.

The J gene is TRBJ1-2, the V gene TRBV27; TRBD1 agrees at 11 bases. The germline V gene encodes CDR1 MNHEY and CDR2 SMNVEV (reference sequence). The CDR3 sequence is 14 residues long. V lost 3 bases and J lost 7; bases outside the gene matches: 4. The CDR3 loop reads CASSFGQGAGGYTF. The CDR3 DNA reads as TGTGCCAGCAGTTTCGGACAGGGGGCAGGTGGCTACACCTTC.

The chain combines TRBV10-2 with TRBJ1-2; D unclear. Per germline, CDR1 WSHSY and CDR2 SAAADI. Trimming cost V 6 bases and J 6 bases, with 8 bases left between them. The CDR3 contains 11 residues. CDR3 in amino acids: CASSGLHGYTF. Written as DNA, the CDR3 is TGCGCCAGCAGCGGACTCCATGGCTACACCTTC.

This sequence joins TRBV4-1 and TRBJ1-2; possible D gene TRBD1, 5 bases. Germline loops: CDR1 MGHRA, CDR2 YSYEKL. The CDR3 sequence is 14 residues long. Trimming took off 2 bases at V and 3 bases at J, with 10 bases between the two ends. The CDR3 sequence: CASSQMGQDYGYTF. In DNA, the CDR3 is TGCGCCAGCAGCCAAATGGGGCAGGACTATGGCTACACCTTC.